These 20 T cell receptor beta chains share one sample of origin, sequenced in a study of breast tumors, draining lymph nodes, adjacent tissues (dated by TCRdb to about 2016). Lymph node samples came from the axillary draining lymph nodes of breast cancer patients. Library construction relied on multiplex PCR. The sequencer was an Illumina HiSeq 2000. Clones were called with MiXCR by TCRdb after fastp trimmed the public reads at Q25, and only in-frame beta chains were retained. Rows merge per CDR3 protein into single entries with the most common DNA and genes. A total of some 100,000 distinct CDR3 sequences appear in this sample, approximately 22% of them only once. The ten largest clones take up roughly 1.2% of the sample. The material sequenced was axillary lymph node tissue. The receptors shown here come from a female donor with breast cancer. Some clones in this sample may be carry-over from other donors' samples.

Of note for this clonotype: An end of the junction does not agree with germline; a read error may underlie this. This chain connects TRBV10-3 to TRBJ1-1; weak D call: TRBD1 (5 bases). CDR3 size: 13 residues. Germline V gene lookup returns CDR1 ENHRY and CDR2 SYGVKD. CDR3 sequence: CAISEWGSTEAFF. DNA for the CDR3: TGTGCCATCAGCGAGTGGGGGTCGACTGAAGCTTTCTTT.

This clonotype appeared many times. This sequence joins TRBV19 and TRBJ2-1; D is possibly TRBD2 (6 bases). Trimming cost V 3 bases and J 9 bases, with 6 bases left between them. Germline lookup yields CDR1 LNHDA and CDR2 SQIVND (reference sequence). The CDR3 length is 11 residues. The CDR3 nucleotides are TGTGCCAGTAGTATCGGGGGTGAGCAGTTCTTC. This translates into CASSIGGEQFF.

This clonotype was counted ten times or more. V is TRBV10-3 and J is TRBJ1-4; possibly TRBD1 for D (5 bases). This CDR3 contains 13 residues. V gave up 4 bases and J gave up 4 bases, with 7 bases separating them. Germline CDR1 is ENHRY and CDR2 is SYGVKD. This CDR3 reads CAISGGNNEKLFF. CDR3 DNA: TGTGCCATCAGTGGGGGGAATAATGAAAAACTGTTTTTT.

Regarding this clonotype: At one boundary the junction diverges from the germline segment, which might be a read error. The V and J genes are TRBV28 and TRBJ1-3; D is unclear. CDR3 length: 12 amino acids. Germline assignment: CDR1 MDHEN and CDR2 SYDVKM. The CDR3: CASSLAGNTIYF. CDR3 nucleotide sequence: TGCGCCAGCAGTTTAGCCGGAAACACCATATATTTT.

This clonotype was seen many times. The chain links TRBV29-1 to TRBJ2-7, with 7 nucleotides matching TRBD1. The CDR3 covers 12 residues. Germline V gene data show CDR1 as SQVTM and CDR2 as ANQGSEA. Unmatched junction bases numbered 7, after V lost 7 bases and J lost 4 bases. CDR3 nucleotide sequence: TGCAGCGCCCATTTGACAGGGTACGAGCAGTACTTC. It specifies CSAHLTGYEQYF.

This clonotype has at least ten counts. CDR3 in amino acids: CAISDGTGEMRQPQHF. Written as DNA, the CDR3 is TGTGCCATCAGTGACGGGACAGGGGAGATGAGGCAGCCCCAGCATTTT. The chain joins TRBV10-3 to TRBJ1-5, with 10 nucleotides matching TRBD1. This CDR3 is built from 16 residues. J was trimmed by 7 bases and V by 3 bases; bases with no gene match: 9. Looked up from germline, CDR1 is ENHRY and CDR2 is SYGVKD.

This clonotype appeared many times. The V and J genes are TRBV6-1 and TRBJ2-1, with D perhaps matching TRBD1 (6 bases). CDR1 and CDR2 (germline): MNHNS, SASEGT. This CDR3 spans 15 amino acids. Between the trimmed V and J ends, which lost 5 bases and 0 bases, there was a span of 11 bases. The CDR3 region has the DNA TGTGCCAGCAGTTACAGGGACGTCTCCTACAATGAGCAGTTCTTC. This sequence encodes CASSYRDVSYNEQFF.

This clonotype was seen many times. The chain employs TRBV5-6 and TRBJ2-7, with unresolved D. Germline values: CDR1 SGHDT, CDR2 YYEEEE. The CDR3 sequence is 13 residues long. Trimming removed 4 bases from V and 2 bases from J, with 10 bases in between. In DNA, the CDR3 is TGTGCCAGCAGCCGGCCGCCGGCCTACGAGCAGTACTTC. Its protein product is CASSRPPAYEQYF.

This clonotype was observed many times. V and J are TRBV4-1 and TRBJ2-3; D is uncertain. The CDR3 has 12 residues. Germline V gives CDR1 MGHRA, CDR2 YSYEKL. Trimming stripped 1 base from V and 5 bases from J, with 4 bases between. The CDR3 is CASSQVGDTQYF. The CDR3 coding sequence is TGCGCCAGCAGCCAAGTGGGAGATACGCAGTATTTT.

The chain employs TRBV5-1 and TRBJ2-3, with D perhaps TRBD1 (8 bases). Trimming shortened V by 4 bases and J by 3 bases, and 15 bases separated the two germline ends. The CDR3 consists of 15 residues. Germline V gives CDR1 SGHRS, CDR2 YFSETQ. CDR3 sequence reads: CASSKTGGGTDTQYF. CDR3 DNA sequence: TGCGCCAGCAGCAAAACAGGGGGGGGAACAGATACGCAGTATTTT.

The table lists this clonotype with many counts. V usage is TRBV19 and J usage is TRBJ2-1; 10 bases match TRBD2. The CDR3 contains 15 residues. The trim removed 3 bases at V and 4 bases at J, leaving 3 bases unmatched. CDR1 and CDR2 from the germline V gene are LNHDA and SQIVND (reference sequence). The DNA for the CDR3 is TGTGCCAGTAGTATTTCTAGCGGGGGATACAATGAGCAGTTCTTC. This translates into CASSISSGGYNEQFF.

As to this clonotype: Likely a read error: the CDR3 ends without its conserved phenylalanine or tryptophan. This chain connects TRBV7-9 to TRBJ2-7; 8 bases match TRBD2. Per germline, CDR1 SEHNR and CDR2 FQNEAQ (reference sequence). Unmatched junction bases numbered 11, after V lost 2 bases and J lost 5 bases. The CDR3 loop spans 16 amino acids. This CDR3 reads CASSLTGAGGWNEQYS. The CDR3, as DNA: TGTGCCAGCAGCTTAACGGGCGCGGGGGGCTGGAACGAGCAGTACTCC.

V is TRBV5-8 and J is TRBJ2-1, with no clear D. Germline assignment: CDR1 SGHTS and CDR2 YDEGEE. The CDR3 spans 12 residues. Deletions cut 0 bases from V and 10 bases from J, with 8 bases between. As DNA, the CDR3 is TGTGCCAGCAGCTTGGGTTGGGGAGAGCAGTTCTTC. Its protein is CASSLGWGEQFF.

This chain's CDR3 is CATSPQMNTEAFF. The DNA for the CDR3 is TGTGCCACCTCCCCCCAGATGAACACTGAAGCTTTCTTT. The chain is built from TRBV19 and TRBJ1-1; D remains unclear. V lost 10 bases, J lost 0 bases, and 12 bases lay in between. The CDR3 contains 13 residues. The germline V gene encodes CDR1 LNHDA and CDR2 SQIVND (reference sequence).

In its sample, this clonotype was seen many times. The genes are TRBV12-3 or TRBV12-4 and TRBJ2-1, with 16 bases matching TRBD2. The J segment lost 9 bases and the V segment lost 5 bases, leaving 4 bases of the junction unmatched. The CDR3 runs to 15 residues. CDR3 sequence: CASSPGLAGGSEQFF. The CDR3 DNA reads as TGTGCCAGCAGTCCGGGACTAGCGGGGGGGTCTGAGCAGTTCTTC.

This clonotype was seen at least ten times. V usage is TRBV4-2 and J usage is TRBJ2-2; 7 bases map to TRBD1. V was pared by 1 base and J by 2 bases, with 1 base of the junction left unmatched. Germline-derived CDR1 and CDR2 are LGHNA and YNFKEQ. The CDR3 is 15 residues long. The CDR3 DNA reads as TGTGCCAGCAGCCAAGGGGACAGAAACACCGGGGAGCTGTTTTTT. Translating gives CASSQGDRNTGELFF.

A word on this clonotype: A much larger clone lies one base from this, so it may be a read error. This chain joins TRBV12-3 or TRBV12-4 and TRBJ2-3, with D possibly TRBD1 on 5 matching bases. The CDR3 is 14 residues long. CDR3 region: CASSLGLRTGTQYF. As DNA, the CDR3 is TGTGCCAGCAGTTTGGGCCTCCGCACAGGTACGCAGTATTTT.

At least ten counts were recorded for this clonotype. This chain's CDR3 is CAISEITGRAQYF. CDR3 in DNA: TGTGCCATCAGTGAGATCACAGGTCGGGCCCAGTACTTC. This chain uses TRBV10-3 with TRBJ2-5; the D gene is possibly TRBD1 (5 bases). The CDR3 is 13 amino acids. Germline V gene lookup returns CDR1 ENHRY and CDR2 SYGVKD. V shed 2 bases and J shed 9 bases, with 13 bases lying between them.

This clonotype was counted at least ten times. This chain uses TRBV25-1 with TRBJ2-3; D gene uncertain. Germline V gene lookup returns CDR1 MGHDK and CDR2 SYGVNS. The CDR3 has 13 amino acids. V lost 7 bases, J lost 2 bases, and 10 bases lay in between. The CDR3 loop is CASTDGFTDTQYF. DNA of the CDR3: TGTGCCAGCACCGACGGATTCACAGATACGCAGTATTTT.

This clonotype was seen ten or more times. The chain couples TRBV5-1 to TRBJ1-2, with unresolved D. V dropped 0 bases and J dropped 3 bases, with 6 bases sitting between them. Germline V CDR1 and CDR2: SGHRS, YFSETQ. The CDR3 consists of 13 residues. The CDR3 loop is CASSLVGDYGYTF. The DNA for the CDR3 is TGCGCCAGCAGCTTGGTGGGAGACTATGGCTACACCTTC.